This is a list of T cell receptor beta chains from one sample in a study of OX40 agonist ivuxolimab in advanced cancers. Sequencing was performed with immunoSEQ multiplex PCR; in TCRdb, only in-frame clones are kept and a portion is missing. The sample has tens of thousands of clones; approximately 90% are singletons. This specimen consisted of CD4+ or CD8+ T cells sorted from blood, obtained in a trial of the OX40 agonist ivuxolimab. Receptors originate from an adult with an advanced solid tumor such as melanoma, head and neck, liver or kidney cancer. CDR3s include the opening cysteine and the closing phenylalanine or tryptophan. Fields, in order: clone size, J gene, D gene, V gene, CDR3 protein, CDR3 DNA. A D gene is named only where the DNA matches it firmly. Clone size, where shown, is once, few, many, or a class for clones that have expanded.

clone_size: .; j_call: TRBJ1-3; d_call: TRBD1; v_call: TRBV18; cdr3_aa: CASSPPQGPGNTIYF; cdr3_nt: TGTGCCAGCTCACCACCACAGGGGCCTGGAAACACCATATATTTT
clone_size: .; j_call: TRBJ2-7; d_call: .; v_call: TRBV6-6; cdr3_aa: CASSYEPGPDGSEQYF; cdr3_nt: TGTGCCAGCAGTTACGAGCCGGGTCCAGATGGGAGCGAGCAGTACTTC
clone_size: .; j_call: TRBJ1-2; d_call: TRBD1; v_call: TRBV6-5; cdr3_aa: CASSYGGQGANYGYTF; cdr3_nt: TGTGCCAGCAGTTACGGCGGACAGGGGGCAAACTATGGCTACACCTTC
clone_size: .; j_call: TRBJ1-6; d_call: TRBD1; v_call: TRBV18; cdr3_aa: CASSSRDRGSSSPLHF; cdr3_nt: TGTGCCAGCTCATCCCGGGACAGGGGGTCGAGCTCACCCCTCCACTTT
clone_size: .; j_call: TRBJ2-3; d_call: .; v_call: TRBV6-6; cdr3_aa: CASSPGGGRSTDTQYF; cdr3_nt: TGTGCCAGCAGTCCTGGGGGGGGGCGGAGCACAGATACGCAGTATTTT
clone_size: .; j_call: TRBJ2-5; d_call: TRBD1; v_call: TRBV19; cdr3_aa: CASSIAQGETQYF; cdr3_nt: TGTGCCAGTAGTATCGCACAGGGGGAGACCCAGTACTTC
clone_size: .; j_call: TRBJ2-1; d_call: .; v_call: TRBV29-1; cdr3_aa: CSVEGTPTSGEQFF; cdr3_nt: TGCAGCGTTGAAGGGACCCCTACCAGCGGTGAGCAGTTCTTC
clone_size: .; j_call: TRBJ1-2; d_call: TRBD1; v_call: TRBV5-1; cdr3_aa: CASSPETGIYGYTF; cdr3_nt: TGCGCCAGCAGCCCTGAGACAGGGATCTATGGCTACACCTTC
clone_size: .; j_call: TRBJ2-3; d_call: TRBD1; v_call: TRBV7-9; cdr3_aa: CASSRGQASTDTQYF; cdr3_nt: TGTGCCAGCAGCCGCGGACAGGCGAGCACAGATACGCAGTATTTT
clone_size: .; j_call: TRBJ1-4; d_call: TRBD1; v_call: TRBV7-2; cdr3_aa: CASSPDGQGATNEKLFF; cdr3_nt: TGTGCCAGCAGCCCAGACGGACAGGGGGCAACTAATGAAAAACTGTTTTTT
clone_size: .; j_call: TRBJ1-2; d_call: TRBD1; v_call: TRBV5-1; cdr3_aa: CASSSRQGVGSGSGYTF; cdr3_nt: TGCGCCAGCAGCTCTCGACAGGGGGTCGGGTCGGGCAGCGGCTACACCTTC
clone_size: few; j_call: TRBJ1-4; d_call: .; v_call: TRBV6-5; cdr3_aa: CASRRRSTGEEKLFF; cdr3_nt: TGTGCCAGCAGGCGAAGGTCCACTGGTGAGGAAAAACTGTTTTTT
clone_size: .; j_call: TRBJ2-3; d_call: .; v_call: TRBV5-6; cdr3_aa: CASSSRDGTDTQYF; cdr3_nt: TGTGCCAGCAGCTCCAGGGACGGCACAGATACGCAGTATTTT
clone_size: .; j_call: TRBJ1-5; d_call: .; v_call: TRBV18; cdr3_aa: CASSPSPGDQPQHF; cdr3_nt: TGTGCCAGCTCACCATCTCCCGGAGATCAGCCCCAGCATTTT
clone_size: .; j_call: TRBJ1-4; d_call: .; v_call: TRBV2; cdr3_aa: CASHFGEEKLFF; cdr3_nt: TGTGCCAGCCACTTCGGGGAGGAAAAACTGTTTTTT
clone_size: once; j_call: TRBJ2-5; d_call: TRBD2; v_call: TRBV7-8; cdr3_aa: CASSLGLAGVVTQYF; cdr3_nt: TGTGCCAGCAGCTTAGGACTAGCTGGAGTTGTGACCCAGTACTTC
clone_size: .; j_call: TRBJ2-2; d_call: .; v_call: TRBV19; cdr3_aa: CASIPPGANQAGELFF; cdr3_nt: TGTGCCAGTATCCCTCCGGGGGCAAATCAGGCCGGGGAGCTGTTTTTT
clone_size: .; j_call: TRBJ2-5; d_call: .; v_call: TRBV4-1; cdr3_aa: CASSQDQGGETQYF; cdr3_nt: TGCGCCAGCAGCCAAGATCAGGGGGGTGAGACCCAGTACTTC
clone_size: once; j_call: TRBJ2-1; d_call: .; v_call: TRBV2; cdr3_aa: CASRSSGEQFF; cdr3_nt: TGTGCCAGCAGGAGCTCCGGTGAGCAGTTCTTC
clone_size: .; j_call: TRBJ2-1; d_call: TRBD1; v_call: TRBV5-1; cdr3_aa: CASNRDRGPYNEQFF; cdr3_nt: TGCGCCAGCAATAGGGACAGGGGGCCCTACAATGAGCAGTTCTTC
clone_size: .; j_call: TRBJ1-4; d_call: .; v_call: TRBV5-5; cdr3_aa: CASSDENNEKLFF; cdr3_nt: TGTGCCAGCAGCGATGAGAATAATGAAAAACTGTTTTTT
clone_size: .; j_call: TRBJ2-6; d_call: .; v_call: TRBV10-3; cdr3_aa: CAISESDSGANVLTF; cdr3_nt: TGTGCCATCAGTGAGTCCGATTCTGGGGCCAACGTCCTGACTTTC
clone_size: .; j_call: TRBJ1-2; d_call: TRBD1; v_call: TRBV5-4; cdr3_aa: CASSLGTGDNYGYTF; cdr3_nt: TGTGCCAGCAGCTTGGGGACAGGGGATAACTATGGCTACACCTTC
clone_size: .; j_call: TRBJ2-1; d_call: TRBD2; v_call: TRBV2; cdr3_aa: CASKGLADYNEQFF; cdr3_nt: TGTGCCAGCAAGGGGCTAGCGGATTACAATGAGCAGTTCTTC
clone_size: .; j_call: TRBJ1-2; d_call: .; v_call: TRBV19; cdr3_aa: CASTPAGQTYGYTF; cdr3_nt: TGTGCCAGTACCCCCGCAGGACAGACCTATGGCTACACCTTC
clone_size: .; j_call: TRBJ2-5; d_call: TRBD2; v_call: TRBV9; cdr3_aa: CAHTRGSGRAQYF; cdr3_nt: TGTGCCCACACGAGGGGTAGCGGGAGGGCCCAGTACTTC
clone_size: once; j_call: TRBJ1-5; d_call: TRBD1; v_call: TRBV5-1; cdr3_aa: CASRPGQFNQPQHF; cdr3_nt: TGCGCCAGCAGGCCGGGACAGTTCAATCAGCCCCAGCATTTT
clone_size: .; j_call: TRBJ2-5; d_call: .; v_call: TRBV12-5; cdr3_aa: CASGLGLLGGGETQYF; cdr3_nt: TGTGCTAGTGGTTTGGGGCTCCTGGGAGGAGGCGAGACCCAGTACTTC
clone_size: .; j_call: TRBJ2-7; d_call: .; v_call: TRBV30; cdr3_aa: CARGAAAREQYF; cdr3_nt: TGTGCCCGGGGTGCCGCAGCCCGCGAGCAGTACTTC
clone_size: .; j_call: TRBJ2-7; d_call: .; v_call: TRBV6-5; cdr3_aa: CASSYRGFSYEQYF; cdr3_nt: TGTGCCAGCAGTTATAGGGGGTTTTCCTACGAGCAGTACTTC
clone_size: few; j_call: TRBJ2-5; d_call: TRBD1; v_call: TRBV5-4; cdr3_aa: CASSPKGGATGETQYF; cdr3_nt: TGTGCCAGCAGCCCCAAAGGGGGCGCCACAGGGGAGACCCAGTACTTC
clone_size: .; j_call: TRBJ2-1; d_call: .; v_call: TRBV4-1; cdr3_aa: CASSQVLRGAGGDEQFF; cdr3_nt: TGCGCCAGCAGCCAAGTTCTGAGGGGGGCCGGGGGCGATGAGCAGTTCTTC
clone_size: .; j_call: TRBJ1-1; d_call: .; v_call: TRBV30; cdr3_aa: CAWSVLSGQDTEAFF; cdr3_nt: TGTGCCTGGAGTGTACTGTCAGGGCAGGACACTGAAGCTTTCTTT
clone_size: .; j_call: TRBJ1-3; d_call: .; v_call: TRBV19; cdr3_aa: CASSLTSDSGNTIYF; cdr3_nt: TGTGCCAGTAGCTTGACATCGGACTCTGGAAACACCATATATTTT
clone_size: .; j_call: TRBJ2-3; d_call: TRBD2; v_call: TRBV5-4; cdr3_aa: CASSLAELSGGARVTQYF; cdr3_nt: TGTGCCAGCAGCTTGGCCGAACTTAGCGGGGGGGCCAGGGTTACGCAGTATTTT
clone_size: .; j_call: TRBJ2-7; d_call: TRBD1; v_call: TRBV5-4; cdr3_aa: CASSWWGQISYEQYF; cdr3_nt: TGTGCCAGCAGCTGGTGGGGACAGATTTCCTACGAGCAGTACTTC
clone_size: .; j_call: TRBJ2-1; d_call: TRBD1; v_call: TRBV6-5; cdr3_aa: CASRRGQYNEQFF; cdr3_nt: TGTGCCAGCAGACGGGGACAGTACAATGAGCAGTTCTTC
clone_size: .; j_call: TRBJ1-1; d_call: .; v_call: TRBV7-6; cdr3_aa: CASSSIRTPGTEAFF; cdr3_nt: TGTGCCAGCAGCTCTATCAGGACCCCGGGGACTGAAGCTTTCTTT
clone_size: .; j_call: TRBJ2-2; d_call: .; v_call: TRBV6-4; cdr3_aa: CASSDRGIGELFF; cdr3_nt: TGTGCCAGCAGTGACCGAGGGATCGGGGAGCTGTTTTTT
clone_size: .; j_call: TRBJ2-3; d_call: .; v_call: TRBV9; cdr3_aa: CASSVVTDTQYF; cdr3_nt: TGTGCCAGCAGCGTAGTCACAGATACGCAGTATTTT
clone_size: .; j_call: TRBJ1-1; d_call: .; v_call: TRBV28; cdr3_aa: CASSLPGARGNTEAFF; cdr3_nt: TGTGCCAGCAGCCTACCGGGTGCTAGAGGGAACACTGAAGCTTTCTTT
clone_size: .; j_call: TRBJ2-1; d_call: .; v_call: TRBV7-6; cdr3_aa: CASSLGPRGVNGEQFF; cdr3_nt: TGTGCCAGCAGCTTAGGGCCCAGGGGGGTCAACGGCGAGCAGTTCTTC
clone_size: .; j_call: TRBJ2-1; d_call: .; v_call: TRBV18; cdr3_aa: CASSPRPDGERLYNEQFF; cdr3_nt: TGTGCCAGCTCACCGCGGCCGGATGGTGAGCGGTTATACAATGAGCAGTTCTTC
clone_size: .; j_call: TRBJ1-5; d_call: .; v_call: TRBV7-2; cdr3_aa: CASSRLNQPQHF; cdr3_nt: TGTGCCAGCAGCCGTCTTAATCAGCCCCAGCATTTT
clone_size: .; j_call: TRBJ2-7; d_call: TRBD1; v_call: TRBV29-1; cdr3_aa: CSVGPGQGYEQYF; cdr3_nt: TGCAGCGTGGGGCCGGGACAGGGTTACGAGCAGTACTTC
clone_size: .; j_call: TRBJ1-1; d_call: .; v_call: TRBV28; cdr3_aa: CASNTWAAGVDTEAFF; cdr3_nt: TGTGCCAGCAATACTTGGGCGGCAGGGGTCGACACTGAAGCTTTCTTT
clone_size: .; j_call: TRBJ2-2; d_call: TRBD1; v_call: TRBV11-2; cdr3_aa: CASSFRGPLTNTGELFF; cdr3_nt: TGTGCCAGCAGTTTCAGGGGGCCCCTGACGAACACCGGGGAGCTGTTTTTT
clone_size: .; j_call: TRBJ2-2; d_call: TRBD2; v_call: TRBV15; cdr3_aa: CATSRELPRRGETGELFF; cdr3_nt: TGTGCCACCAGCAGAGAACTACCTCGCCGGGGGGAGACCGGGGAGCTGTTTTTT
clone_size: .; j_call: TRBJ1-4; d_call: .; v_call: TRBV28; cdr3_aa: CASTRGTTNEKLFF; cdr3_nt: TGTGCCAGCACCAGGGGCACAACTAATGAAAAACTGTTTTTT
clone_size: .; j_call: TRBJ2-1; d_call: TRBD2; v_call: TRBV4-2; cdr3_aa: CASSQVPASGRSVIWNNEQFF; cdr3_nt: TGTGCCAGCAGCCAAGTCCCTGCTAGCGGGAGAAGTGTTATCTGGAACAATGAGCAGTTCTTC
clone_size: .; j_call: TRBJ1-1; d_call: TRBD1; v_call: TRBV5-1; cdr3_aa: CASSPGQLYTEAFF; cdr3_nt: TGCGCCAGCAGCCCGGGACAGCTATACACTGAAGCTTTCTTT
clone_size: .; j_call: TRBJ1-1; d_call: .; v_call: TRBV30; cdr3_aa: CAWSHPRGNTEAFF; cdr3_nt: TGTGCCTGGAGTCATCCCAGGGGAAACACTGAAGCTTTCTTT
clone_size: .; j_call: TRBJ2-1; d_call: .; v_call: TRBV19; cdr3_aa: CASSTAGGNSYNEQFF; cdr3_nt: TGTGCCAGTAGTACAGCTGGAGGTAACTCCTACAATGAGCAGTTCTTC
clone_size: .; j_call: TRBJ2-7; d_call: .; v_call: TRBV28; cdr3_aa: CASSSYWGALKNEQYF; cdr3_nt: TGTGCCAGCAGTAGCTACTGGGGGGCCCTGAAGAACGAGCAGTACTTC